A single sample is the source of the 7 T cell receptor beta chains below, sequenced in a study of blood T cell repertoires in COVID-19. TCRdb's copy holds only in-frame clones and misses some; the assay was immunoSEQ multiplex PCR. This table holds around 76,000 clones, 75% to 90% found once. The sequenced sample was peripheral blood. The receptors were gathered from a man in his fifties with COVID-19, enrolled during active disease.

The rearrangement uses TRBV28 and TRBJ2-5; 7 bases align to TRBD1. The CDR3 has 12 residues. The germline gives CDR1 MDHEN, CDR2 SYDVKM. V lost 7 bases, J lost 5 bases, and 4 bases stayed unmatched. DNA for the CDR3: TGTGCCAGCATCGGCAGGGGGGAGACCCAGTACTTC. It encodes CASIGRGETQYF. The whole variable domain, filled in from reference TRBV28 and TRBJ2-5, reads DVKVTQSSRYLVKRTGEKVFLECVQDMDHENMFWYRQDPGLGLRLIYFSYDVKMKEKGDIPEGYSVSREKKERFSLILESASTNQTSMYLCASIGRGETQYFGPGTRLLVL.

The chain recombines TRBV6-5 with TRBJ2-7, with TRBD1 identical over 9 bases. V gave up 7 bases and J gave up 6 bases; unmatched junction bases: 10. This CDR3 is 14 amino acids long. Germline CDR1 reads MNHEY; CDR2 reads SVGAGI. In nucleotides, the CDR3 is TGTGCCAGCAAACAGGGGGCCCCTGGGGGCGAGCAGTACTTC. Translation: CASKQGAPGGEQYF.

The CDR3 spells CASSETSGNTGELFF. In nucleotides, the CDR3 is TGTGCCAGCAGCGAGACTAGCGGGAACACCGGGGAGCTGTTTTTT. The chain recombines TRBV5-6 with TRBJ2-2, with 9 bases fitting TRBD2. Looked up from germline, CDR1 is SGHDT and CDR2 is YYEEEE. With 4 bases clipped from V and 1 base from J, the junction kept 2 bases outside the gene matches. CDR3 length: 15 amino acids.

The chain couples TRBV6-1 to TRBJ2-2; D is possibly TRBD1 (6 bases). CDR3 length: 15 amino acids. Germline V gives CDR1 MNHNS, CDR2 SASEGT. The V end was cut by 2 bases, the J end by 5 bases, with 12 bases between. The CDR3 region has the DNA TGTGCCAGCAGTGAAATCGGGACACAGACCGGGGAGCTGTTTTTT. This sequence encodes CASSEIGTQTGELFF.

The V call is TRBV7-8, the J call TRBJ2-1; D remains unclear. The CDR3 totals 16 residues. Per germline, CDR1 SGHVS and CDR2 FQNEAQ. Trimming shortened V by 4 bases and J by 0 bases, and 13 bases separated the two germline ends. CDR3 nucleotides: TGTGCCAGCAGCTCATATCCCAGAAGCTCCTACAATGAGCAGTTCTTC. Its protein is CASSSYPRSSYNEQFF.

The rearrangement joins TRBV25-1 to TRBJ1-3; D remains unclear. Germline assignment: CDR1 MGHDK and CDR2 SYGVNS. Trimming removed 8 bases at V and 4 bases at J, with 12 bases between. This CDR3 region has 13 residues. This CDR3 reads CASAPNEGNTIYF. For the CDR3, the DNA is TGTGCCAGCGCCCCGAACGAGGGAAACACCATATATTTT.

This clone was counted once. V is TRBV9 and J is TRBJ1-4, with D possibly matching TRBD1 (6 bases). V was trimmed by 0 bases and J by 7 bases, leaving 10 bases between them. CDR1 and CDR2 (germline): SGDLS, YYNGEE. The CDR3 loop spans 14 amino acids. CDR3 residues: CASSVGGLGEKLFF. In DNA, the CDR3 is TGTGCCAGCAGCGTAGGGGGGCTTGGTGAAAAACTGTTTTTT.